A selection of T cell receptor beta chains follows, all from one sample in a study of cytomegalovirus exposure and HLA in healthy donors. TCRdb keeps only in-frame clones here, not all; method: immunoSEQ multiplex PCR. The sample carries under 200,000 clones, roughly 90% recorded once. Material for sequencing was PBMCs. These TCRs come from a woman under 30 in good health and CMV-seronegative. Both conserved end residues are part of each CDR3. The D gene is left open where the match is weak. Clone size appears in some rows only: once, few, many, or a class for an expanded clone.

D,J,size,V,DNA,CDR3
TRBD1,TRBJ2-7,-,TRBV4-3,TGCGCCAGCAGCCAAGATCGATCAGGGGGCGCCGTCTACGAGCAGTACTTC,CASSQDRSGGAVYEQYF
-,TRBJ2-5,-,TRBV7-9,TGTGCCAGCAGCCCGGGACTGGAAGAGACCCAGTACTTC,CASSPGLEETQYF
TRBD1,TRBJ2-1,-,TRBV7-9,TGTGCCAGCAGCTTAGACGGGACAGACCATGAGCAGTTCTTC,CASSLDGTDHEQFF
TRBD1,TRBJ2-5,-,TRBV12-5,TGTGCTAGTGGTCCCCCAAGGGGGCTAGGGGAGACCCAGTACTTC,CASGPPRGLGETQYF
TRBD1,TRBJ1-3,-,TRBV19,TGTGCCAGTAGTCCCCCGGACAGGGCTGGAAACACCATATATTTT,CASSPPDRAGNTIYF
-,TRBJ1-5,-,TRBV4-1,TGCGCCAGCAGCCAAGATTATCGAGAGAATCAGCCCCAGCATTTT,CASSQDYRENQPQHF
-,TRBJ1-2,-,TRBV27,TGTGCCAGCAGTTTATTAGGGGGGGCGCATGGCTACACCTTC,CASSLLGGAHGYTF
-,TRBJ2-7,-,TRBV30,TGTGCCTGGAGTGCTCAGTTGGCACAGGCCCAAAAGGGGTTC,CAWSAQLAQAQKGF
-,TRBJ1-3,once,TRBV9,TGTGCCAGCAGCCCAAACTCTGGAAACACCATATATTTT,CASSPNSGNTIYF
-,TRBJ1-2,-,TRBV13,TGTGCCAGCAGCGCGAGGGCAGGACTGATAAGGGTCGGGTACACCTTC,CASSARAGLIRVGYTF
TRBD2,TRBJ2-3,-,TRBV18,TGTGCCAGCTCACAGGTCACGAGCGGGAGGAAAGGAGATACGCAGTATTTT,CASSQVTSGRKGDTQYF
-,TRBJ1-2,-,TRBV6-5,TGTGCCAGCCACGCCCAGGGCTATGGCTACACCTTC,CASHAQGYGYTF
TRBD1,TRBJ2-7,-,TRBV4-1,TGCGCCAGCAGCCTTAATCCGGGACAGGGGATTCAAGAGGGCTACGAGCAGTACTTC,CASSLNPGQGIQEGYEQYF
-,TRBJ1-2,-,TRBV4-3,TGCGCCAGCAGCCAAGAGGCTACAGGCCACTATGGCTACACCTTC,CASSQEATGHYGYTF
TRBD1,TRBJ2-7,once,TRBV2,TGTGCCAGCAAAAGGCAGGGGGCGTCCGAGCAGTACTTC,CASKRQGASEQYF
-,TRBJ2-7,-,TRBV27,TGTGCCAGCAGTTCAGCGAGGACTACCCACTTAAACGAGCAGTACTTC,CASSSARTTHLNEQYF
TRBD2,TRBJ2-1,-,TRBV27,TGTGCCAGCAGTTGGGGAAGCGGGATGATCTACAATGAGCAGTTCTTC,CASSWGSGMIYNEQFF
TRBD1,TRBJ1-4,once,TRBV13,TGTGCCAGCAGCATCAGGGGGACCGGGTATGAAAAACTGTTTTTT,CASSIRGTGYEKLFF
TRBD2,TRBJ2-1,-,TRBV6-5,TGTGCCAGCAGTTCGGGACTATACAATGAGCAGTTCTTC,CASSSGLYNEQFF
TRBD2,TRBJ2-2,-,TRBV6-5,TGTGCCAGCAGTAATGGACTAGCGACCGGGGAGCTGTTTTTT,CASSNGLATGELFF
-,TRBJ1-1,-,TRBV6-1,TGTGCCAGCAGGGGGGGGCCATCGACTGAAGCTTTCTTT,CASRGGPSTEAFF
-,TRBJ2-3,-,TRBV6-4,TGTGCCACCGCCGTGGTAGCGGAGGGGACAGATACGCAGTATTTT,CATAVVAEGTDTQYF
-,TRBJ1-2,-,TRBV6-4,TGTGCCAGCAGTGAGTCAGGGATTGGCTACACCTTC,CASSESGIGYTF
TRBD1,TRBJ1-4,-,TRBV4-1,TGCGCCAGCAGCCAAGAAACAATATGGCAGGGGGGTGAAAAACTGTTTTTT,CASSQETIWQGGEKLFF
-,TRBJ1-1,-,TRBV11-3,TGTGCCAGCAGCTTAAAGGGGTCCACTGAAGCTTTCTTT,CASSLKGSTEAFF
-,TRBJ2-3,-,TRBV18,TGTGCCAGCTCCCCCGAGATAGGCACAGATACGCAGTATTTT,CASSPEIGTDTQYF
-,TRBJ2-7,-,TRBV6-5,TGTGCCAGCAGTTACGGCGGCCAGCTGGAGTACTTC,CASSYGGQLEYF
-,TRBJ1-2,-,TRBV11-2,TGTGCCAGCAGTCCCGGGGGAGGCCTACTCTATGGCTACACCTTC,CASSPGGGLLYGYTF
TRBD2,TRBJ2-1,-,TRBV5-8,TGTGCCAGCAGCTGGGGACTAGCGGGAGGAGGGTACAATGAGCAGTTCTTC,CASSWGLAGGGYNEQFF
-,TRBJ1-2,-,TRBV7-2,TGTGCCAGCAGCTCGGACTTAGGCTATGGCTACACCTTC,CASSSDLGYGYTF
-,TRBJ1-2,-,TRBV4-2,TGTGCCAGCAGCCAAGATCAGGGGCGGTCCTATGGCTACACCTTC,CASSQDQGRSYGYTF
-,TRBJ1-3,-,TRBV7-9,TGTGCCAGCAGCTTCCGGGCGCAGGGAGGTGGAAACACCATATATTTT,CASSFRAQGGGNTIYF
TRBD2,TRBJ2-5,-,TRBV2,TGTGCCAGTGGGACTAGCGGGAGGGGAGAGACCCAGTACTTC,CASGTSGRGETQYF
TRBD1,TRBJ2-7,-,TRBV7-9,TGTGCCAGCAGCCCAACTCGGGGCCGGGACAGGGAAGAGCAGTACTTC,CASSPTRGRDREEQYF
TRBD2,TRBJ2-5,-,TRBV7-9,TGTGCCAGCAGCGAACTAGCGGGAGGGGAGGAGACCCAGTACTTC,CASSELAGGEETQYF
-,TRBJ1-1,-,TRBV4-1,TGCGCCAGCAGCCAAGATAAGGGGATGAACACTGAAGCTTTCTTT,CASSQDKGMNTEAFF
-,TRBJ2-4,-,TRBV2,TGTGCCAGCAGTGAACCAACAGAACTAGCCAAAAACATTCAGTACTTC,CASSEPTELAKNIQYF
TRBD1,TRBJ1-2,-,TRBV30,TGTGCCTGGAGGCGGACAGGGGCGACGACCGAGGTTGGCTACACCTTC,CAWRRTGATTEVGYTF
TRBD1,TRBJ2-1,-,TRBV2,TGTGCCAGTCAACCCCAGGGACAGCACTTATATATGCGGTTCTTC,CASQPQGQHLYMRFF
-,TRBJ2-5,few,TRBV9,TGTGCCAGCAGCGTAGGTCTAGATTCGATGGAGACCCAGTACTTC,CASSVGLDSMETQYF
-,TRBJ1-4,once,TRBV6-1,TGTGCCAGCAGTGAACGGAATGAAAAACTGTTTTTT,CASSERNEKLFF
TRBD2,TRBJ2-1,once,TRBV4-3,TGCGCCAGCAGCCAAGATGCGGCTAGCGGATACAATGAGCAGTTCTTC,CASSQDAASGYNEQFF
TRBD1,TRBJ2-7,many,TRBV7-6,TGTGCCAGCAGCTTTGGACAGGGAACCTACGAGCAGTACTTC,CASSFGQGTYEQYF
-,TRBJ2-3,-,TRBV29-1,TGCAGCGTTGAAGGGGCTGTGACAGCTCGCACAGATACGCAGTATTTT,CSVEGAVTARTDTQYF
-,TRBJ1-3,once,TRBV13,TGTGCCAGCAGCTTCGGGGTTCGCCTTGACTCTGGAAACACCATATATTTT,CASSFGVRLDSGNTIYF
TRBD1,TRBJ1-2,-,TRBV5-1,TGCGCCAGCAGCTTCGGACAGGGGGGAGGCTACACCTTC,CASSFGQGGGYTF
-,TRBJ1-2,-,TRBV6-5,TGTGCCAGCAGTTTACAGGGCTATGGCTACACCTTC,CASSLQGYGYTF
-,TRBJ1-1,-,TRBV18,TGTGCCAGCTCACCATCGACCGGGGGGGACACTGAAGCTTTCTTT,CASSPSTGGDTEAFF
TRBD1,TRBJ1-2,-,TRBV5-8,TGTGCCAGCAGTAGGGGGACAGGATTCGTCGCTCGTGGCTACACCTTC,CASSRGTGFVARGYTF
-,TRBJ2-1,-,TRBV4-3,TGCGCCAGCAGCCAATCCGGACTTCTAGCTTACAATGAGCAGTTCTTC,CASSQSGLLAYNEQFF
TRBD2,TRBJ2-7,-,TRBV4-3,TGCGCCAGCAGCCAAGATATTATTTTAATTACTAGCGGGATGCAGTACTTC,CASSQDIILITSGMQYF
TRBD1,TRBJ1-2,-,TRBV4-3,TGCGCCAGCAGCCAACAATTGACAGGGAATGGCTACACCTTC,CASSQQLTGNGYTF
-,TRBJ2-7,-,TRBV6-4,TGTGCCAGCAGGCAGGGTCCTGGCTACGAGCAGTACTTC,CASRQGPGYEQYF
TRBD1,TRBJ2-7,once,TRBV4-1,TGCGCCAGCAGCCACACAGGACAGGGTGGATCCTACGAGCAGTACTTC,CASSHTGQGGSYEQYF
TRBD2,TRBJ2-1,-,TRBV7-2,TGTGCCAGCAGCTTAGTAGGTCTAGCGGGAGGTGGGGAGCAGTTCTTC,CASSLVGLAGGGEQFF
-,TRBJ2-3,once,TRBV7-2,TGTGCCAGCAGCTTAGCTAGCGCGGCTGTTGCAGATACGCAGTATTTT,CASSLASAAVADTQYF
-,TRBJ1-1,-,TRBV6-5,TGTGCCAGCAGTTACAACAGAATGAACACTGAAGCTTTCTTT,CASSYNRMNTEAFF
-,TRBJ1-2,few,TRBV2,TGTGCCAGCAGTCCCCTAGTCGATGGCTACACCTTC,CASSPLVDGYTF
TRBD1,TRBJ1-1,-,TRBV2,TGTGCCAGCAGTGAAGAGCAAACAGGGGCGACGAACACTGAAGCTTTCTTT,CASSEEQTGATNTEAFF